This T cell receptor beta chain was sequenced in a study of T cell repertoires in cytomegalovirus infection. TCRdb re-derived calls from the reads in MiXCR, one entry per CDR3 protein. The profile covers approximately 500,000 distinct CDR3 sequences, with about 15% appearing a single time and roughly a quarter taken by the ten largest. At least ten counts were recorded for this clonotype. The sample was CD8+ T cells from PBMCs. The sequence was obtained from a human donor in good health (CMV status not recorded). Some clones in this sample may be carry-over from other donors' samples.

This CDR3 is CASSYSIGGRVYEQYF. In DNA, the CDR3 is TGTGCCAGCAGTTACTCGATCGGGGGGCGCGTCTACGAGCAGTACTTC. V is TRBV6-5 and J is TRBJ2-7; D may be TRBD2 (7 bases). The germline V and J ends were trimmed by 0 bases and 3 bases, with 15 bases remaining between them. Germline V CDR1 and CDR2: MNHEY, SVGAGI. CDR3 length: 16 residues.